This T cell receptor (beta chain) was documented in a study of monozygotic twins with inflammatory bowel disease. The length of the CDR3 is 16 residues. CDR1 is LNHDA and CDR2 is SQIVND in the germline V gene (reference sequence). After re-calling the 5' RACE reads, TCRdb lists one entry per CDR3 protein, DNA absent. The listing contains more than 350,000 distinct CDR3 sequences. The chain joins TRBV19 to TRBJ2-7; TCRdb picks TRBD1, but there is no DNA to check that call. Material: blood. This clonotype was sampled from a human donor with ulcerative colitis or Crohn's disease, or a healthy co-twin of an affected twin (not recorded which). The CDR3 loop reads CASSIFSGQSTYEQYF.